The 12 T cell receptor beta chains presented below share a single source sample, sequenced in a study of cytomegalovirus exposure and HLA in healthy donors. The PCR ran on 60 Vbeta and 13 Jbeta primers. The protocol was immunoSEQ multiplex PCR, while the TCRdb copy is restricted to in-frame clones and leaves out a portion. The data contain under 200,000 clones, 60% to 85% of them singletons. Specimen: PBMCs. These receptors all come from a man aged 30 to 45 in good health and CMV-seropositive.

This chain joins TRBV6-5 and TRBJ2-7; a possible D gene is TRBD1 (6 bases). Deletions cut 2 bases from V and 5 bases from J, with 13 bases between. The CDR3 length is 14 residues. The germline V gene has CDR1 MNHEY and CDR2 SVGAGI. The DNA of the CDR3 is TGTGCCAGCAGTTACACCGGTGGGGGCGACGAGCAGTACTTC. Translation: CASSYTGGGDEQYF.

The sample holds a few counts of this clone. The CDR3 bases are TGTGCCAGCAGCGCGACAGGGGAGGACACTGAAGCTTTCTTT. It is translated as CASSATGEDTEAFF. V is TRBV7-3 and J is TRBJ1-1; 8 positions agree with TRBD1. V was pared by 5 bases and J by 3 bases, with 5 bases of the junction left unmatched. Germline values: CDR1 SGHTA, CDR2 FQGTGA. The CDR3 is 14 amino acids.

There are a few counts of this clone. CDR3 residues: CASSSTGSGTGELFF. CDR3 DNA sequence: TGCGCCAGCAGCTCGACAGGGTCAGGCACCGGGGAGCTGTTTTTT. The rearrangement joins TRBV5-1 to TRBJ2-2; 7 nucleotides align to TRBD1. J gave up 4 bases and V 3 bases, and 6 bases lay outside the gene matches. This CDR3 comprises 15 residues. Germline loops: CDR1 SGHRS, CDR2 YFSETQ. Drawing the rest from reference TRBV5-1 and TRBJ2-2, the complete variable domain is KAGVTQTPRYLIKTRGQQVTLSCSPISGHRSVSWYQQTPGQGLQFLFEYFSETQRNKGNFPGRFSGRQFSNSRSEMNVSTLELGDSALYLCASSSTGSGTGELFFGEGSRLTVL.

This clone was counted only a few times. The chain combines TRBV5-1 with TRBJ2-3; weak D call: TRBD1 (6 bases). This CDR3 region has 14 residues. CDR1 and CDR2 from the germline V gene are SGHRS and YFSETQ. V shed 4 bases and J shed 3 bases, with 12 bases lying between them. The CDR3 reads CASSLSQGTDTQYF. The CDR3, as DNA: TGCGCCAGCAGCCTTTCACAGGGAACAGATACGCAGTATTTT.

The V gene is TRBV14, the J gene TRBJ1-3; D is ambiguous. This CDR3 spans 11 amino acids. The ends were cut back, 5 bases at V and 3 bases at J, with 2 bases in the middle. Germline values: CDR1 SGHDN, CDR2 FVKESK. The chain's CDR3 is CASSYGNTIYF. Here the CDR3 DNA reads TGTGCCAGCAGCTATGGAAACACCATATATTTT.

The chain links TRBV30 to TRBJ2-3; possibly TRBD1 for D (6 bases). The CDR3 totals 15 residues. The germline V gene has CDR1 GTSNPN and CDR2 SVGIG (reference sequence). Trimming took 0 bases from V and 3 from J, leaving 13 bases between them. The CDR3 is CAWSVLGAGTDTQYF. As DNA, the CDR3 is TGTGCCTGGAGTGTATTGGGGGCCGGGACAGATACGCAGTATTTT.

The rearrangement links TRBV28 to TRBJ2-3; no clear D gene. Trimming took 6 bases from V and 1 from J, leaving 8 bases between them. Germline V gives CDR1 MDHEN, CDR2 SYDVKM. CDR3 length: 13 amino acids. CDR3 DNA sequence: TGTGCCAGCAGACAGTTGGGCACAGATACGCAGTATTTT. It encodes CASRQLGTDTQYF.

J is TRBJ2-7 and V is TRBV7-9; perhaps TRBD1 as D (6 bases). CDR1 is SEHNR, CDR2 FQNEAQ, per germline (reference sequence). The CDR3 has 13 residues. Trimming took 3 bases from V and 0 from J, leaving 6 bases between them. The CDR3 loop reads CASSFRGSYEQYF. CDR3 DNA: TGTGCCAGCAGCTTCAGGGGCTCCTACGAGCAGTACTTC.

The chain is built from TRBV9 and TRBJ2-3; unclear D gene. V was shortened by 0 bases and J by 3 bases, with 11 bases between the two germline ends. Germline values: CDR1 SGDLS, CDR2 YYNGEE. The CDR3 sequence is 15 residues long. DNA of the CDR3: TGTGCCAGCAGCGTAGGGCGCGGATATACAGATACGCAGTATTTT. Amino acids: CASSVGRGYTDTQYF.

For the CDR3, the DNA is TGTGCCAGCAGCTCTTATAGCGGGGGGGCCACCGGGGAGCTGTTTTTT. It is translated as CASSSYSGGATGELFF. The rearrangement uses TRBV7-2 and TRBJ2-2, with 11 bases fitting TRBD2. The CDR3 has 16 residues. With 4 bases clipped from V and 4 bases from J, the junction kept 5 bases outside the gene matches. Per the germline V gene, CDR1 is SGHTA and CDR2 is FQGNSA.

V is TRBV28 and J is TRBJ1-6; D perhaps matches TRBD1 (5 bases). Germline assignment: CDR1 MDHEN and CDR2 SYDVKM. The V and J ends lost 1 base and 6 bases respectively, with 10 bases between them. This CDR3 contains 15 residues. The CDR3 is CASSLSLGGNSPLHF. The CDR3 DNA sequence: TGTGCCAGCAGTTTATCCTTGGGGGGTAATTCACCCCTCCACTTT.

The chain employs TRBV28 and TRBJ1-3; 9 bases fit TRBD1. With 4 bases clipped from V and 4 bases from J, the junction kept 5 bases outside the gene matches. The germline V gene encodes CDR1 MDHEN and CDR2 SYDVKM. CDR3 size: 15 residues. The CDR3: CASSSTGGRGNTIYF. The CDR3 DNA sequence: TGTGCCAGCAGTTCCACAGGGGGCCGGGGAAACACCATATATTTT.